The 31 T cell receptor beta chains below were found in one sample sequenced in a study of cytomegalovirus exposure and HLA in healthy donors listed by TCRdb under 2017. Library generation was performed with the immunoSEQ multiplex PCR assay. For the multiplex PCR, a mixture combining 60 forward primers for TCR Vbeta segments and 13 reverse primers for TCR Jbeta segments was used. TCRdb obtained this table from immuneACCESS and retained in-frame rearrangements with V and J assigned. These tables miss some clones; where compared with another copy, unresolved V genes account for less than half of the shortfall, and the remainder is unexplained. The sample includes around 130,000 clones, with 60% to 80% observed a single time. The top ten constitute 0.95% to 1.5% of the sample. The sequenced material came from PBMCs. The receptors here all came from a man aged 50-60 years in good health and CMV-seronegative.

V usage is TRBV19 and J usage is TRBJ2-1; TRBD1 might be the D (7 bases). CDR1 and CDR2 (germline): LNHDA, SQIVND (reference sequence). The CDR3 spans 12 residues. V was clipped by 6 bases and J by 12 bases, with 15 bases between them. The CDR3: CASSGRGGGQFF. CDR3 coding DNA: TGTGCCAGTAGCGGGAGAGGGGGCGGGCAGTTCTTC.

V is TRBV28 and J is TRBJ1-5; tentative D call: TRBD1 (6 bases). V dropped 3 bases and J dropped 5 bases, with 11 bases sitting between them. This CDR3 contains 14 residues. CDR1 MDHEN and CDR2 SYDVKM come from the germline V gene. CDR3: CASSFGGAYQPQHF. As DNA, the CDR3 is TGTGCCAGCAGTTTCGGGGGGGCCTATCAGCCCCAGCATTTT.

The CDR3, as DNA: TGCGCCAGCAGCTTGGCCGGGACTACCGGGGGGACTGAAGCTTTCTTT. Protein product: CASSLAGTTGGTEAFF. The J gene is TRBJ1-1, the V gene TRBV5-1; tentative D call: TRBD1 (5 bases). This CDR3 contains 16 residues. V was shortened by 0 bases and J by 5 bases, with 17 bases between the two germline ends. In germline, CDR1 is SGHRS, CDR2 YFSETQ. Supplemented by reference TRBV5-1 and TRBJ1-1, the full variable domain reads KAGVTQTPRYLIKTRGQQVTLSCSPISGHRSVSWYQQTPGQGLQFLFEYFSETQRNKGNFPGRFSGRQFSNSRSEMNVSTLELGDSALYLCASSLAGTTGGTEAFFGQGTRLTVV.

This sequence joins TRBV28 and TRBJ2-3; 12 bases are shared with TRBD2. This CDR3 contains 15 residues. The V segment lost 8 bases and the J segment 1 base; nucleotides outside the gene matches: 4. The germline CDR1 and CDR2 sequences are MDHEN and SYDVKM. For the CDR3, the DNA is TGTGCCAGCGGTCTAGCGGGAGGGGGCACAGATACGCAGTATTTT. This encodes CASGLAGGGTDTQYF. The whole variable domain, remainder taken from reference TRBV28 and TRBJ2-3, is DVKVTQSSRYLVKRTGEKVFLECVQDMDHENMFWYRQDPGLGLRLIYFSYDVKMKEKGDIPEGYSVSREKKERFSLILESASTNQTSMYLCASGLAGGGTDTQYFGPGTRLTVL.

Written as DNA, the CDR3 is TGTGCCAGTTCGACCGGGACAGAGATTCGTCCGCAGTATTTT. Translating it yields CASSTGTEIRPQYF. This rearrangement joins TRBV6-5 to TRBJ2-3; TRBD1 aligns across 7 bases. CDR1 and CDR2 (germline): MNHEY, SVGAGI. This CDR3 spans 14 amino acids. Unmatched junction bases numbered 16, after V lost 9 bases and J lost 10 bases.

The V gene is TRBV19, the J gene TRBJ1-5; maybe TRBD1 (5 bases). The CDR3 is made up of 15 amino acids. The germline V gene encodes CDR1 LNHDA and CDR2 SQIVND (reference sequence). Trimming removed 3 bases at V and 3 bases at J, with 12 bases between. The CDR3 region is CASSIPGQYNQPQHF. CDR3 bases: TGTGCCAGTAGTATTCCCGGACAATACAATCAGCCCCAGCATTTT.

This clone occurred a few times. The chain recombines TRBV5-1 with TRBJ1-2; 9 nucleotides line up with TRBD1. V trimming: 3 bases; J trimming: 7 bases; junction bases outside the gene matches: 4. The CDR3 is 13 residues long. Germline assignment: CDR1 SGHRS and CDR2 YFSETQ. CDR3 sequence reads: CASSSGDRAGYTF. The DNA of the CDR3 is TGCGCCAGCAGCTCGGGGGACAGGGCTGGCTACACCTTC.

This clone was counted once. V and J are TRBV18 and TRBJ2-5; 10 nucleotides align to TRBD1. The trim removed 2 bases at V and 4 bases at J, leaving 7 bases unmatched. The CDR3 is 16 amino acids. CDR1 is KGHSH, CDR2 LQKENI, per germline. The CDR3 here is CASSPRQGASGETQYF. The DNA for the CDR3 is TGTGCCAGCTCACCAAGACAGGGGGCATCTGGAGAGACCCAGTACTTC.

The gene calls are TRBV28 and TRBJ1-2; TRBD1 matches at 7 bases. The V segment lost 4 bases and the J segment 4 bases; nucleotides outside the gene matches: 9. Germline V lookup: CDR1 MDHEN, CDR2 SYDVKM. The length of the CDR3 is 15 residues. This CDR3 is CASSSRTGVSYGYTF. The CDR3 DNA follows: TGTGCCAGCAGTTCACGAACAGGGGTATCCTATGGCTACACCTTC.

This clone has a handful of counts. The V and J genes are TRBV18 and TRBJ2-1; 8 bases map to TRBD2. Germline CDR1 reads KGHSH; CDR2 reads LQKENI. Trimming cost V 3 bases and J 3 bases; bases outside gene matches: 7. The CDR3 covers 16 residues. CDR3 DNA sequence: TGTGCCAGCTCACCGAGTGAAACTAGCGGCTACAATGAGCAGTTCTTC. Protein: CASSPSETSGYNEQFF.

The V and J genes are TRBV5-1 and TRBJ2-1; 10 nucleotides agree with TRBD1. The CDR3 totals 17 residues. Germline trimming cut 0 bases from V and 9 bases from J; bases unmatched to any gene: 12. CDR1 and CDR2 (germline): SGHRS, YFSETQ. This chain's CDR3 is CASSLEIGQGVASEQFF. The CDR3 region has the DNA TGCGCCAGCAGCTTGGAAATTGGACAGGGGGTAGCTAGTGAGCAGTTCTTC.

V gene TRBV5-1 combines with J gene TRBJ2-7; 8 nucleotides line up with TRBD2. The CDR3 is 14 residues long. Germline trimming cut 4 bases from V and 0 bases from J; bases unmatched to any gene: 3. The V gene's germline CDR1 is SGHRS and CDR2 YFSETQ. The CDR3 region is CASSGGGSSYEQYF. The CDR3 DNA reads TGCGCCAGCAGCGGCGGGGGGAGCTCCTACGAGCAGTACTTC.

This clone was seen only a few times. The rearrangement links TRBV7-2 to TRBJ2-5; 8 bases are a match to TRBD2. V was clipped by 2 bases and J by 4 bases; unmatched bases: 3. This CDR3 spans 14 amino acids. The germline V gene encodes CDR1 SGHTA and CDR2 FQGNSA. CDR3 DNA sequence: TGTGCCAGCAGCTTACGGGAGGGATCAGAGACCCAGTACTTC. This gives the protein CASSLREGSETQYF.

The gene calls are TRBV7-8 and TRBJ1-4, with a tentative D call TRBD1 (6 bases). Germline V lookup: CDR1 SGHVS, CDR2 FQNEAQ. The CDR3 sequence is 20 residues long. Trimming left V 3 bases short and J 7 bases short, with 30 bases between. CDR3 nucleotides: TGTGCCAGCAGCTTTAATAGGGCAGGGGTGAAGAAAGCTCCACCTGAAAAACTGTTTTTT. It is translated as CASSFNRAGVKKAPPEKLFF.

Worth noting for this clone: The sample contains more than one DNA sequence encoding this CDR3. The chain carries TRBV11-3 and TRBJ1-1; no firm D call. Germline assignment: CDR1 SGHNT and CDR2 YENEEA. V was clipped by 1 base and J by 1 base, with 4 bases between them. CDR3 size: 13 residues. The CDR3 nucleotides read TGTGCCAGCAGCTTAGGCGGGAACACTGAAGCTTTCTTT. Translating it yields CASSLGGNTEAFF.

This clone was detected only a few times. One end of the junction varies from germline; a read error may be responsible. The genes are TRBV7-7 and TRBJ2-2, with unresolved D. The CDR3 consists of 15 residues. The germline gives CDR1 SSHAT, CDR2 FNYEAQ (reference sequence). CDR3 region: CASSLVAVGTGELFF. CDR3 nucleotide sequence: TGTGCTAGCAGCTTAGTAGCTGTCGGCACCGGGGAGCTGTTTTTT.

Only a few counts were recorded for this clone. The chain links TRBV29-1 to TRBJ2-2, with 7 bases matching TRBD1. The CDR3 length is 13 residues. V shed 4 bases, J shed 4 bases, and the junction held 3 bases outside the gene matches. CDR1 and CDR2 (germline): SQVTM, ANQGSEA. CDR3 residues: CSVVQGSTGELFF. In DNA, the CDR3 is TGCAGCGTTGTACAGGGGAGCACCGGGGAGCTGTTTTTT.

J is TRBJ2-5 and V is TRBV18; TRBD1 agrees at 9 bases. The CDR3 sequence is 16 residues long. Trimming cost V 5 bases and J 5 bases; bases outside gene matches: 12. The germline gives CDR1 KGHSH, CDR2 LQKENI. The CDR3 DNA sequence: TGTGCCAGCTCAACAGAGTATGGACAGGGGCTGGAGACCCAGTACTTC. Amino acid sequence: CASSTEYGQGLETQYF.

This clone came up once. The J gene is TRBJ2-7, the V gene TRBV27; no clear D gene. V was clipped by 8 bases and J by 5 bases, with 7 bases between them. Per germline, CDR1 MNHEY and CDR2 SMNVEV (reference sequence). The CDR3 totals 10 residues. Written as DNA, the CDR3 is TGTGCCAGCGGCCCCCACGAGCAGTACTTC. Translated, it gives CASGPHEQYF.

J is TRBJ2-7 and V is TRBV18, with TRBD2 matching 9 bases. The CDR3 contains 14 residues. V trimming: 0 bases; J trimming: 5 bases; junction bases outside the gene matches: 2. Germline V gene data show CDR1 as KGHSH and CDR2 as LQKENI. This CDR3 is CASSPPSGSHEQYF. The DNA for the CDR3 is TGTGCCAGCTCACCACCTAGCGGGAGTCACGAGCAGTACTTC.

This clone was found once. This chain's CDR3 is CASSLTRGTDTQYF. Here the CDR3 DNA reads TGTGCCAGCAGTTTGACTAGAGGGACAGATACGCAGTATTTT. V usage is TRBV2 and J usage is TRBJ2-3; tentatively, D is TRBD2 (6 bases). Between the trimmed V and J ends, which lost 5 bases and 3 bases, there was a span of 12 bases. The CDR3 contains 14 residues. Germline V gene data show CDR1 as SNHLY and CDR2 as FYNNEI.

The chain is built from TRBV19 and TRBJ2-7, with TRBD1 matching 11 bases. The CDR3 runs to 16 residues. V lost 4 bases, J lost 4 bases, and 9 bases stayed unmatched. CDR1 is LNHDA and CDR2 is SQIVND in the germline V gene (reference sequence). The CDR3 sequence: CASSTFRDRGIYEQYF. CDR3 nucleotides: TGTGCCAGTAGTACCTTCCGGGACAGGGGGATTTACGAGCAGTACTTC.

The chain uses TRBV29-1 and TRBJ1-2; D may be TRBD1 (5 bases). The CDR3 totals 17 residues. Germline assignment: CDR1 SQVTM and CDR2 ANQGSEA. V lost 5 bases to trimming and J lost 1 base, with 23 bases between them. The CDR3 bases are TGCAGCGTTTCCGGGACTTCAGACCCCAGGCTTAACTATGGCTACACCTTC. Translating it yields CSVSGTSDPRLNYGYTF.

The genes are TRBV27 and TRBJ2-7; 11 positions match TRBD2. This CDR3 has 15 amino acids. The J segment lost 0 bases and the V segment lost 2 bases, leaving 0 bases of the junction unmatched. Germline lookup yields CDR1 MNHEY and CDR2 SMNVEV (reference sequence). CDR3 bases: TGTGCCAGCAGTTTAGGGACTAGCGGCTCCTACGAGCAGTACTTC. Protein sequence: CASSLGTSGSYEQYF.

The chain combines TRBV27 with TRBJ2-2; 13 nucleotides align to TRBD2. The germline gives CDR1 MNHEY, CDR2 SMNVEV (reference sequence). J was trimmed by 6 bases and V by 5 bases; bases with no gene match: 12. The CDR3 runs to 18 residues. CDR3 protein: CASSPSTGLAGKAGELFF. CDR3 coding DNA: TGTGCCAGCAGTCCGTCCACGGGACTAGCGGGAAAAGCCGGGGAGCTGTTTTTT.

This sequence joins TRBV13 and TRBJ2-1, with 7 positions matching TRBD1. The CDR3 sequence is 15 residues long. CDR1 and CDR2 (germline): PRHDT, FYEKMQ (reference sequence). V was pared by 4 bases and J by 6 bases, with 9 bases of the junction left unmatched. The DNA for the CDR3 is TGTGCCAGCAGCTCAGAGACAGGGTATGTCAATGAGCAGTTCTTC. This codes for CASSSETGYVNEQFF.

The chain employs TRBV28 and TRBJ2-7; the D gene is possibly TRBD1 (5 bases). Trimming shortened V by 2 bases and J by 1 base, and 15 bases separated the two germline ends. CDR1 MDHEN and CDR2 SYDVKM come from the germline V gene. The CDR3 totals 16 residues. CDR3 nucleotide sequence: TGTGCCAGCAGTTTAAGGGGCAGCCAACTTTCCTACGAGCAGTACTTC. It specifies CASSLRGSQLSYEQYF.

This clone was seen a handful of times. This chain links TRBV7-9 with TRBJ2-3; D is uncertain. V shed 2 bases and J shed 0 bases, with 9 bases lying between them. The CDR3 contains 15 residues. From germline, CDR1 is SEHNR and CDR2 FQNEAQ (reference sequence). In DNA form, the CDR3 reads TGTGCCAGCAGCTTACTCTCCGGGAGCACAGATACGCAGTATTTT. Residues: CASSLLSGSTDTQYF.

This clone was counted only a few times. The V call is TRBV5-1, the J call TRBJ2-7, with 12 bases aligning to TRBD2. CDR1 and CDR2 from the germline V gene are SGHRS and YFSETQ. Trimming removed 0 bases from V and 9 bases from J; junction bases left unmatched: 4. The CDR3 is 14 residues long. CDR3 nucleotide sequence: TGCGCCAGCAGCTTGGGACTAGCGGGAGTGGTGCAGTACTTC. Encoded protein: CASSLGLAGVVQYF.

CDR3 residues: CASSYRGNEQYF. The CDR3 nucleotides are TGTGCCAGCAGTTATCGAGGGAACGAGCAGTACTTC. The chain employs TRBV6-6 and TRBJ2-7; a weak D match, TRBD2 (5 bases). Germline V gene lookup returns CDR1 MNHNY and CDR2 SVGAGI (reference sequence). The CDR3 totals 12 residues. V gave up 3 bases and J gave up 5 bases, with 8 bases separating them.

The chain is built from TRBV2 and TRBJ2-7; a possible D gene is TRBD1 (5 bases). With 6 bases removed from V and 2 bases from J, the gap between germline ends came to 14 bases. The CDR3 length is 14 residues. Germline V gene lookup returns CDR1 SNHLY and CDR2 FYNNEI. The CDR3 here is CASRGAPSPYEQYF. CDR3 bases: TGTGCCAGCAGAGGGGCTCCCAGCCCCTACGAGCAGTACTTC. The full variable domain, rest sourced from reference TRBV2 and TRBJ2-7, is EPEVTQTPSHQVTQMGQEVILRCVPISNHLYFYWYRQILGQKVEFLVSFYNNEISEKSEIFDDQFSVERPDGSNFTLKIRSTKLEDSAMYFCASRGAPSPYEQYFGPGTRLTVT.